This entry lists 22 T cell receptor beta chains sequenced from one sample in a study of T cell changes during pregnancy in multiple sclerosis. The repertoire was sequenced with immunoSEQ multiplex PCR; TCRdb's copy has only in-frame clones and lacks some. The sample holds 40,000 to 55,000 clones, about 88% seen once. The starting material was CD4+ T cells from peripheral blood mononuclear cells, obtained in the first trimester of pregnancy. These receptors were collected from a female donor with multiple sclerosis, enrolled in a pregnancy study.

This chain connects TRBV5-1 to TRBJ2-5, with D perhaps matching TRBD1 (6 bases). The CDR3 is 14 amino acids. Germline V gene sequence: CDR1 SGHRS, CDR2 YFSETQ. The ends were cut back, 3 bases at V and 8 bases at J, with 17 bases in the middle. For the CDR3, the DNA is TGCGCCAGCAGCTCCGGACAGCTTCTACGCACCCAGTACTTC. It encodes CASSSGQLLRTQYF.

As regards this clone: At one end, the junction sequence differs from germline, possibly due to a read error. This chain uses TRBV19 with TRBJ2-1; 10 positions agree with TRBD2. Germline CDR1 reads LNHDA; CDR2 reads SQIVND (reference sequence). CDR3 length equals 17 residues. The CDR3 is CATRRAPSGSSYNEQFF. The CDR3 DNA reads TGTGCCACGAGACGGGCGCCTAGCGGGAGTTCCTATAATGAGCAGTTCTTC.

The chain has TRBV28 and TRBJ1-3; 8 bases match TRBD1. In germline, CDR1 is MDHEN, CDR2 SYDVKM. This CDR3 contains 15 residues. V dropped 5 bases and J dropped 5; count of bases not matched to a gene: 8. The CDR3 DNA sequence: TGTGCCAGCAGTCCCGCAGACAGGGGAAGAAACACCATATATTTT. It is translated as CASSPADRGRNTIYF.

The chain combines TRBV28 with TRBJ1-1; no reliable D call. The ends were cut back, 6 bases at V and 1 base at J, with 12 bases in the middle. Germline V lookup: CDR1 MDHEN, CDR2 SYDVKM. The CDR3 sequence is 14 residues long. The chain's CDR3 is CASSEPYPNTEAFF. In DNA, the CDR3 is TGTGCCAGCAGCGAACCCTATCCGAACACTGAAGCTTTCTTT. The full variable domain, with the rest looked up from reference TRBV28 and TRBJ1-1, is DVKVTQSSRYLVKRTGEKVFLECVQDMDHENMFWYRQDPGLGLRLIYFSYDVKMKEKGDIPEGYSVSREKKERFSLILESASTNQTSMYLCASSEPYPNTEAFFGQGTRLTVV.

The V call is TRBV19, the J call TRBJ1-1, with a possible D match to TRBD1 (6 bases). This CDR3 comprises 14 residues. The V gene's germline CDR1 is LNHDA and CDR2 SQIVND (reference sequence). With 5 bases removed from V and 1 base from J, the gap between germline ends came to 11 bases. The CDR3 spells CASSEDRRNTEAFF. CDR3 nucleotide sequence: TGTGCCAGTAGTGAGGACAGAAGGAACACTGAAGCTTTCTTT.

The rearrangement links TRBV28 to TRBJ2-1; TRBD2 aligns across 14 bases. Germline V gene lookup returns CDR1 MDHEN and CDR2 SYDVKM. Losses at the gene ends were 4 bases for V and 10 bases for J; bases not matched to a gene: 9. The CDR3 spans 16 residues. The CDR3 protein is CASSSQTSGRAREQFF. The CDR3 nucleotides are TGTGCCAGCAGTTCTCAGACTAGCGGGAGGGCCCGCGAGCAGTTCTTC.

The chain recombines TRBV27 with TRBJ1-5; maybe TRBD1 (6 bases). The V and J ends lost 5 bases and 4 bases respectively, with 21 bases between them. The germline gives CDR1 MNHEY, CDR2 SMNVEV (reference sequence). The CDR3 has 17 residues. The CDR3 nucleotides are TGTGCCAGCAGTACTACAGGGAGGGGGTTTGTGAATCAGCCCCAGCATTTT. Protein product: CASSTTGRGFVNQPQHF.

The rearrangement joins TRBV28 to TRBJ1-5, with D perhaps TRBD1 (6 bases). CDR3 length: 12 residues. Germline V lookup: CDR1 MDHEN, CDR2 SYDVKM. V gave up 8 bases and J gave up 5 bases, with 10 bases separating them. Written as DNA, the CDR3 is TGTGCCAGCGGGGGCGCCCATCAGCCCCAGCATTTT. Encoded protein: CASGGAHQPQHF.

The V and J genes are TRBV5-5 and TRBJ2-1; 8 bases match TRBD2. The CDR3 extends over 15 amino acids. V was pared by 0 bases and J by 9 bases, with 8 bases of the junction left unmatched. Germline values: CDR1 SGHKS, CDR2 YYEKEE (reference sequence). CDR3 in DNA: TGTGCCAGCAGCTTGGAAGGCGCGGGAGGAGTTGAGCAGTTCTTC. It codes for CASSLEGAGGVEQFF. The variable domain in full, with the rest retrieved from reference TRBV5-5 and TRBJ2-1, is DAGVTQSPTHLIKTRGQQVTLRCSPISGHKSVSWYQQVLGQGPQFIFQYYEKEERGRGNFPDRFSARQFPNYSSELNVNALLLGDSALYLCASSLEGAGGVEQFFGPGTRLTVL.

The rearrangement joins TRBV11-2 to TRBJ1-2, with 12 bases aligning to TRBD1. Losses at the gene ends were 5 bases for V and 8 bases for J; bases not matched to a gene: 18. Germline V gene sequence: CDR1 SGHAT, CDR2 FQNNGV. The CDR3 is 18 residues long. The CDR3 is CASSNLRRDRGLYRGYTF. In DNA, the CDR3 is TGTGCCAGCAGCAACCTTCGCCGGGACAGGGGGCTCTACCGGGGCTACACCTTC.

The chain recombines TRBV25-1 with TRBJ2-1; TRBD2 matches 8 bases. CDR3 length equals 15 residues. The J segment lost 8 bases and the V segment lost 7 bases, leaving 13 bases of the junction unmatched. Germline V lookup: CDR1 MGHDK, CDR2 SYGVNS. CDR3 sequence (DNA): TGTGCCAGCAAGGGAAGTGGCGGGAGGTTGTATGAGCAGTTCTTC. Translating it yields CASKGSGGRLYEQFF.

The genes are TRBV4-1 and TRBJ1-3, with D maybe TRBD1 (5 bases). The V gene's germline CDR1 is MGHRA and CDR2 YSYEKL. V was pared by 2 bases and J by 0 bases, with 14 bases between. CDR3 length: 17 residues. The CDR3 spells CASSQFPTDSSGNTIYF. CDR3 nucleotides: TGCGCCAGCAGCCAATTCCCGACAGATAGCTCTGGAAACACCATATATTTT.

The chain is built from TRBV5-1 and TRBJ2-7; D is unclear. Trimming took off 5 bases at V and 2 bases at J, with 11 bases between the two ends. The germline V gene encodes CDR1 SGHRS and CDR2 YFSETQ. The CDR3 runs 13 residues. CDR3: CASSISLTYEQYF. The CDR3 nucleotides read TGCGCCAGCAGTATCTCACTTACCTACGAGCAGTACTTC.

This clone was recorded once. The rearrangement joins TRBV18 to TRBJ1-1, with 8 bases lining up with TRBD1. The V gene's germline CDR1 is KGHSH and CDR2 LQKENI. The ends lost 6 bases at V and 8 bases at J; junction bases unmatched: 5. The CDR3 consists of 12 residues. CDR3 bases: TGTGCCAGCTCGATGGACAGGGCGGAAGCTTTCTTT. Translation: CASSMDRAEAFF.

This chain joins TRBV9 and TRBJ2-2; 11 bases agree with TRBD2. Losses at the gene ends were 0 bases for V and 5 bases for J; bases not matched to a gene: 3. Germline assignment: CDR1 SGDLS and CDR2 YYNGEE. The CDR3 has 16 residues. In nucleotides, the CDR3 is TGTGCCAGCAGCGTAGAACTAGCGGGAGTTACCGGGGAGCTGTTTTTT. Protein sequence: CASSVELAGVTGELFF.

V is TRBV7-3 and J is TRBJ2-5; D unresolved. The CDR3 totals 13 residues. Germline CDR1 SGHTA, CDR2 FQGTGA. V was cut by 2 bases and J by 2 bases, with 6 bases left in between. Here the CDR3 reads CASSLGQQETQYF. The DNA of the CDR3 is TGTGCCAGCAGCTTAGGGCAGCAAGAGACCCAGTACTTC.

The CDR3 DNA sequence: TGTGCCAGCAGTGAGGGCAGTTCTTCCCATCAGCCCCAGCATTTT. This codes for CASSEGSSSHQPQHF. This chain uses TRBV2 with TRBJ1-5; D is uncertain. CDR1 and CDR2 from the germline V gene are SNHLY and FYNNEI. Trimming removed 3 bases at V and 5 bases at J, with 14 bases between. The CDR3 is 15 amino acids.

This rearrangement joins TRBV5-8 to TRBJ1-2, with D perhaps TRBD1 (5 bases). This CDR3 has 13 amino acids. CDR1 is SGHTS and CDR2 is YDEGEE in the germline V gene. Trimming shortened V by 6 bases and J by 4 bases, and 13 bases separated the two germline ends. CDR3 amino acids: CASKTGHFYGYTF. The CDR3 coding sequence is TGTGCCAGCAAAACCGGACACTTCTATGGCTACACCTTC. The entire variable domain, with the rest obtained from reference TRBV5-8 and TRBJ1-2, is as follows: EAGVTQSPTHLIKTRGQQATLRCSPISGHTSVYWYQQALGLGLQFLLWYDEGEERNRGNFPPRFSGRQFPNYSSELNVNALELEDSALYLCASKTGHFYGYTFGSGTRLTVV.

The chain couples TRBV7-7 to TRBJ2-5, with 7 bases matching TRBD1. The junction had 6 bases not matched to a gene; V was cut back by 6 bases and J by 5 bases. Germline V gene data show CDR1 as SSHAT and CDR2 as FNYEAQ (reference sequence). This CDR3 region has 13 residues. The DNA for the CDR3 is TGTGCCAGCAGTTTGGACAGGTCGGAGACCCAGTACTTC. Protein product: CASSLDRSETQYF. The full variable domain, in which reference TRBV7-7 and TRBJ2-5 provide the parts outside the CDR3, is GAGVSQSPRYKVTKRGQDVTLRCDPISSHATLYWYQQALGQGPEFLTYFNYEAQPDKSGLPSDRFSAERPEGSISTLTIQRTEQRDSAMYRCASSLDRSETQYFGPGTRLLVL.

The genes are TRBV5-1 and TRBJ2-3; no reliable D call. The V end was cut by 5 bases, the J end by 2 bases, with 15 bases between. CDR3 length: 15 amino acids. CDR1 is SGHRS, CDR2 YFSETQ, per germline. CDR3: CASRKESALTDTQYF. For the CDR3, the DNA is TGCGCCAGCAGGAAGGAGTCAGCTCTCACAGATACGCAGTATTTT.

V gene TRBV10-2 combines with J gene TRBJ2-7; TRBD2 aligns across 7 bases. This CDR3 region has 14 residues. The germline CDR1 and CDR2 sequences are WSHSY and SAAADI. J lost 3 bases, V lost 6 bases, and 8 bases had no gene match. This chain's CDR3 is CASSGRPSGYEQYF. The DNA of the CDR3 is TGCGCCAGCAGCGGGCGTCCTAGCGGCTACGAGCAGTACTTC.

V gene TRBV7-2 combines with J gene TRBJ2-5; 8 bases are a match to TRBD2. The CDR3 length is 16 residues. Germline CDR1 SGHTA, CDR2 FQGNSA. The J segment lost 2 bases and the V segment lost 5 bases, leaving 10 bases of the junction unmatched. The CDR3 protein is CASSLTTSAGQETQYF. CDR3 nucleotides: TGTGCCAGCAGCCTAACGACTAGCGCGGGGCAAGAGACCCAGTACTTC.